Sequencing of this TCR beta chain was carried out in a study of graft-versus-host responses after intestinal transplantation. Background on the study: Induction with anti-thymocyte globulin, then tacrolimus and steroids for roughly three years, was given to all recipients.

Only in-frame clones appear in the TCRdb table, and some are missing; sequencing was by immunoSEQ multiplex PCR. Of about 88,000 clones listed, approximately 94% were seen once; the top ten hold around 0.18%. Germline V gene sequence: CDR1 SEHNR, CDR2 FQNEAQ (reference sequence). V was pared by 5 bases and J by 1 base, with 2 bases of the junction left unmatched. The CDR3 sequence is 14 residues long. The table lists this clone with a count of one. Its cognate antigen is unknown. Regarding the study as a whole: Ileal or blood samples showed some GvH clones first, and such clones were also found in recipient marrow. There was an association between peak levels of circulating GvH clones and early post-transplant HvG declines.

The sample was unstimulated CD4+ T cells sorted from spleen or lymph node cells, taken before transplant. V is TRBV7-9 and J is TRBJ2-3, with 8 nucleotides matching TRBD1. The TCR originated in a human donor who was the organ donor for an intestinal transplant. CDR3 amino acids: CASSPGQGTDTQYF. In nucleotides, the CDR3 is TGTGCCAGCAGCCCGGGACAGGGCACAGATACGCAGTATTTT.